The table lists the clone carrying this TCR beta chain with a few counts. Its matching antigen is unknown. In TCRdb, the reads were re-called with MiXCR into one record per CDR3 protein. Here the sample spans more than 150,000 distinct CDR3 sequences, approximately 19% being singletons. Unmatched junction bases numbered 10, after V lost 1 base and J lost 2 bases. The CDR3 is 17 amino acids. Germline CDR1 SGHAT, CDR2 FQNNGV. This record comes from a study of T cell repertoires in cytomegalovirus infection. On the study more broadly: Public TCR beta signatures indicated both CMV infection and matching HLA type. Study findings and constraints: Across the ex vivo response, the dominant clonotypes were HLA-C-restricted CMV-specific TCR beta clonotypes. Cumulative public TCR beta family frequency identified CMV carriers with the relevant HLA.

Sequencing was done on a sample of PBMCs. The chain employs TRBV11-2 and TRBJ1-1; the match to TRBD1 covers 7 bases. This TCR was recovered from a human donor in good health (CMV status not recorded). Some clones in this sample may be carry-over from other donors' samples. DNA of the CDR3: TGTGCCAGCAGCTTAGGGGGGTGGGGGACAGAAAACACTGAAGCTTTCTTT. Encoded protein: CASSLGGWGTENTEAFF. Based on the CDR3 plus reference TRBV11-2 and TRBJ1-1, the full variable domain is EAGVAQSPRYKIIEKRQSVAFWCNPISGHATLYWYQQILGQGPKLLIQFQNNGVVDDSQLPKDRFSAERLKGVDSTLKIQPAKLEDSAVYLCASSLGGWGTENTEAFFGQGTRLTVV.